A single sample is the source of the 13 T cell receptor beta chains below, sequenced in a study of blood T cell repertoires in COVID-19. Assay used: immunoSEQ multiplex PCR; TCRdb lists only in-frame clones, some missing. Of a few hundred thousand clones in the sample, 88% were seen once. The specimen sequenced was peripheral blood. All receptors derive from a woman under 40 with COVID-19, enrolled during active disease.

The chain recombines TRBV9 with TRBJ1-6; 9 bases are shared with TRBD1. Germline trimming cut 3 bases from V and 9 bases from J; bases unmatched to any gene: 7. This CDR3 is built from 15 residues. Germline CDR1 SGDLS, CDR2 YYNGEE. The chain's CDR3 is CASSGAGTGSSPLHF. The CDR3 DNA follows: TGTGCCAGCAGCGGGGCCGGGACAGGGAGTTCACCCCTCCACTTT.

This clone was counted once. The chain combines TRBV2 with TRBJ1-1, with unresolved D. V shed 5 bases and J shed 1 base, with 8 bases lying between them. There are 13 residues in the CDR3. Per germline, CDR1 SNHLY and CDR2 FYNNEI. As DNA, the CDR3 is TGTGCCAGCAGTTGGAGGGAGAACACTGAAGCTTTCTTT. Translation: CASSWRENTEAFF.

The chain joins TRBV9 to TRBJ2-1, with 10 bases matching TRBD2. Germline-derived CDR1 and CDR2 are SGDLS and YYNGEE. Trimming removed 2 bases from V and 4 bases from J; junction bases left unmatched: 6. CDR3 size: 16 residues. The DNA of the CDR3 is TGTGCCAGCAGCGTTCAACGGACTAGCGGATACAATGAGCAGTTCTTC. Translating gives CASSVQRTSGYNEQFF. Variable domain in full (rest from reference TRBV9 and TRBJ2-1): DSGVTQTPKHLITATGQRVTLRCSPRSGDLSVYWYQQSLDQGLQFLIQYYNGEERAKGNILERFSAQQFPDLHSELNLSSLELGDSALYFCASSVQRTSGYNEQFFGPGTRLTVL.

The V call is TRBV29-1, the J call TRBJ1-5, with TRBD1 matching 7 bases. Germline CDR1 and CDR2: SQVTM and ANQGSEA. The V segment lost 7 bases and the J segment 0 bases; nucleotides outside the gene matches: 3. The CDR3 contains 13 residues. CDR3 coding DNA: TGCAGCGCACGACAGGGTAGCAATCAGCCCCAGCATTTT. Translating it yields CSARQGSNQPQHF.

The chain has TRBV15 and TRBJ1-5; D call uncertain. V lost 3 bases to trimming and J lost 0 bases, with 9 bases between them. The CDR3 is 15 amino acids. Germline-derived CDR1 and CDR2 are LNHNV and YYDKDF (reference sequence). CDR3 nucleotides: TGTGCCACCAGCAGTTACGAGGATAGCAATCAGCCCCAGCATTTT. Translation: CATSSYEDSNQPQHF.

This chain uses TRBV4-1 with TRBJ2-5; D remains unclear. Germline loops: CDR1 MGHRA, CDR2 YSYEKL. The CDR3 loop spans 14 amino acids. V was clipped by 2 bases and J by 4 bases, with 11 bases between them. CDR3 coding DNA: TGCGCCAGCAGCCAATTTGTGGGCAGAGAGACCCAGTACTTC. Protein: CASSQFVGRETQYF.

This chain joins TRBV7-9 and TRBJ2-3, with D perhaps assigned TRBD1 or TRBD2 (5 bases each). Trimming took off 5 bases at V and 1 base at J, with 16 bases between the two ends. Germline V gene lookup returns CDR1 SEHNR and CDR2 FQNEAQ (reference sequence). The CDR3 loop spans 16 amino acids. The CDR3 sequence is CASSRGERFGTDTQYF. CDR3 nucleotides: TGTGCCAGCAGCAGGGGTGAGCGGTTCGGCACAGATACGCAGTATTTT.

CDR3 sequence: CASSQAIRQRAPQYF. The DNA for the CDR3 is TGTGCCAGCAGCCAAGCTATTCGCCAGCGGGCCCCGCAGTATTTT. The chain has TRBV4-2 and TRBJ2-3; TRBD2 is a possible D gene (6 bases). Trimming removed 1 base from V and 10 bases from J, with 18 bases in between. Germline assignment: CDR1 LGHNA and CDR2 YNFKEQ. The CDR3 runs 15 residues.

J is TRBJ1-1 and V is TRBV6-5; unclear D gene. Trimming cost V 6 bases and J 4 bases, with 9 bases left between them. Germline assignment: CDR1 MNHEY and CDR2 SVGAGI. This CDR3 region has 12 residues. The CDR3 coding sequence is TGTGCCAGCAGCCGCGGGGTCACTGAAGCTTTCTTT. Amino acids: CASSRGVTEAFF.

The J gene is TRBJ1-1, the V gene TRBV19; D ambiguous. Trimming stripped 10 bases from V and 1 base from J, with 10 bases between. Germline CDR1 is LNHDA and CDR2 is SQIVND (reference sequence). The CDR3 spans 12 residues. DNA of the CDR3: TGTGCCACTAGGGCTGGGAACACTGAAGCTTTCTTT. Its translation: CATRAGNTEAFF.

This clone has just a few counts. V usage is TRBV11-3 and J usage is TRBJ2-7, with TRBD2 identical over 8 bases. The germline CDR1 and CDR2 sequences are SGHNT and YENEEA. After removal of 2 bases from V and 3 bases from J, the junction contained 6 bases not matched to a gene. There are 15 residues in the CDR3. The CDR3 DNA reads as TGTGCCAGCAGCTTATCGGGGGGGACCTACTACGAGCAGTACTTC. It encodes CASSLSGGTYYEQYF.

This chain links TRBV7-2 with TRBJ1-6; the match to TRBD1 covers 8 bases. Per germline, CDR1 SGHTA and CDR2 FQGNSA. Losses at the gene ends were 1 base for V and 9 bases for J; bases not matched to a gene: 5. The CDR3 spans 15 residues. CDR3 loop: CASSLGTGSVSPLHF. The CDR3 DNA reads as TGTGCCAGCAGCTTAGGGACAGGGAGCGTTTCACCCCTCCACTTT.

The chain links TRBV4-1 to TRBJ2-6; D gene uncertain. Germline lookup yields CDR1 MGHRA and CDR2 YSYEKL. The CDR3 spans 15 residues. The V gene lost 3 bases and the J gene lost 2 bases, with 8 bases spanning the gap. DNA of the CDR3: TGCGCCAGCAGCCACGGTCTAGCTGGGGCCAACGTCCTGACTTTC. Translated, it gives CASSHGLAGANVLTF.